This T cell receptor (beta chain) was profiled in a study of beta chain features in type 1 diabetes. Study-wide results and limits: Shorter TCRB CDR3s, moderately but significantly so, were found in Type 1 diabetes patients in all four CD4+ subsets.

CD45RO/CCR7/CD25/CD127/CD95/CD27 separated CD4+ naive, central memory, regulatory and stem cell-like memory cells by sorting. The investigators reverse transcribed all of the isolated RNA, so they sequenced expressed TCRB transcripts. Only in-frame clones appear in the TCRdb table, and some are missing; sequencing was by immunoSEQ multiplex PCR. The sample carries around 110,000 clones, around 17% recorded once. This clone has a handful of counts. The antigen remains unidentified. Material: central memory CD4+ T cells from blood. This receptor was identified in a young man with type 1 diabetes.

The CDR3 region has the DNA TGTGCCAGCACGCGAGGGTTTGGGTACGAGCAGTACTTC. Protein sequence: CASTRGFGYEQYF. The chain links TRBV25-1 to TRBJ2-7; D might be TRBD2 (5 bases). Germline V lookup: CDR1 MGHDK, CDR2 SYGVNS. The V end lost 7 bases, the J end lost 4 bases, and 14 bases lay between the germline ends. CDR3 length: 13 residues.